This TCR beta chain was identified during a study of T cell repertoires in cytomegalovirus infection. About the study: Matching HLA type, along with CMV infection, was indicated by public TCR beta signatures. Study-level findings and limits: Clonotype analysis showed dominance of the ex vivo response by HLA-C-restricted CMV-specific TCR beta clonotypes. CMV carriers having the relevant HLA were flagged by cumulative public TCR beta family frequency.

Each CDR3 protein is one row after TCRdb ran MiXCR on the reads. Counted here are nearly 650,000 distinct CDR3 sequences, approximately 25% occurring once; the ten biggest clones make up around 7.6%. The CDR3 length is 15 residues. V gave up 4 bases and J gave up 3 bases; unmatched junction bases: 6. Germline V CDR1 and CDR2: MNHEY, SMNVEV (reference sequence). Points on this clonotype: Its matching antigen is unknown.

This receptor was obtained from a human donor in good health (CMV status not recorded). Some clones in this sample may be carry-over from other donors' samples. V and J are TRBV27 and TRBJ1-5; 7 bases map to TRBD1. Material for sequencing was CD8+ T cells from PBMCs. CDR3 in amino acids: CASSSQGEANQPQHF. CDR3 nucleotide sequence: TGTGCCAGCAGTTCCCAGGGGGAAGCCAATCAGCCCCAGCATTTT.